Listed below are T cell receptor beta chains from one sample, sequenced in a study of blood T cell repertoires in COVID-19. Some clones are missing from TCRdb's copy, which holds only in-frame ones; the method was immunoSEQ multiplex PCR. The sample has about 160,000 clones; roughly 80% are singletons. The sample consisted of peripheral blood. The receptors were sampled from a man aged 70 or older with acute or convalescent COVID-19. Each CDR3 is given with its conserved first and last residue. The order of the fields is V gene, clone size, CDR3 protein. The size entry is marked missing in some rows and otherwise reads once, few, many or a size class.

TRBV28	-	CASRLRNLSGNTIYF
TRBV6-5	-	CAPTGPRETQYF
TRBV27	-	CASGRGTNTGELFF
TRBV19	-	CASSNKGLAGAEQFF
TRBV7-2	few	CASSLFRYEQYF
TRBV19	-	CASSIPRGGNQPQHF
TRBV7-2	many	CASSPIGVGNGELFF
TRBV29-1	-	CSVETAGGVGYTF
TRBV2	-	CASSERGTAKNIQYF
TRBV4-3	-	CASSQGSYYGYTF
TRBV11-2	-	CASSPTTSGRHEQYF
TRBV6-5	-	CASSSDGGSAAFF
TRBV19	-	CASSSRTVLNTEAFF
TRBV12-3/TRBV12-4	few	CASSDSSGNTIYF
TRBV25-1	-	CASSGSGLGSKQFF
TRBV3-1/TRBV3-2	-	CASSHITGTGLEKLFF
TRBV11-1	-	CASSPTRDTQYF
TRBV27	-	CASSSLPHPYEQYF
TRBV7-2	-	CASSLMRGTDTQYF
TRBV10-2	-	CASSGVAGGFTGELFF
TRBV3-1/TRBV3-2	-	CASSQEAVNQPQHF
TRBV18	-	CASSPLQGAGDEQYF
TRBV10-2	-	CASSVDIANEQYF
TRBV19	-	CASSFPLAATYNEQFF
TRBV2	few	CASSGYVAFF
TRBV19	-	CASTLPTGSYGYTF
TRBV7-2	few	CASSAPGLAWEQYF
TRBV2	once	CASSEYEQGHLSNQPQHF
TRBV3-1/TRBV3-2	many	CASSHRGRQSYGYTF
TRBV4-1	once	CASSQDLGTGFRYTF
TRBV4-1	many	CASSPISGGPLYNEQFF
TRBV6-5	-	CASSYSPRSNTGELFF
TRBV6-6	-	CASSYQGKVEAFF
TRBV6-1	-	CASIAGANYGYTF